These 16 T cell receptor beta chains originate from one sample sequenced in a study of Ad26.COV2.S vaccination and SARS-CoV-2 variants. Treatment here: about 20 received Ad26.COV2.S at low or high dose, single or two shots; 5 received placebo; per-sample allocation not given. On day 63 after the first injection, vaccine and placebo recipients gave samples. Sequenced by immunoSEQ multiplex PCR; TCRdb stores in-frame clones only, minus some. The table includes hundreds of thousands of clones, about 90% detected once. The sample in question was peripheral blood, obtained in a trial of Ad26.COV2.S vaccine versus placebo. The receptor set was obtained from a person aged 18 to 59 who received the Ad26.COV2.S COVID-19 vaccine or a placebo.

Comment on this clone: Other nucleotide sequences from this sample produce the same CDR3. CDR3 sequence (DNA): TGTGCCAGCAGCGCCAGCGGGGGGGCCGGTGAGACCCAGTACTTC. It translates to CASSASGGAGETQYF. The rearrangement uses TRBV9 and TRBJ2-5, with 10 bases matching TRBD2. Germline CDR1 SGDLS, CDR2 YYNGEE. The CDR3 loop spans 15 amino acids. Trimming took 3 bases from V and 5 from J; bases not matched to a gene: 7. The full variable domain, rest sourced from reference TRBV9 and TRBJ2-5, is DSGVTQTPKHLITATGQRVTLRCSPRSGDLSVYWYQQSLDQGLQFLIQYYNGEERAKGNILERFSAQQFPDLHSELNLSSLELGDSALYFCASSASGGAGETQYFGPGTRLLVL.

This chain links TRBV4-1 with TRBJ2-2; D call uncertain. The CDR3 sequence is 16 residues long. CDR1 is MGHRA and CDR2 is YSYEKL in the germline V gene. V was shortened by 4 bases and J by 0 bases, with 12 bases between the two germline ends. As DNA, the CDR3 is TGCGCCAGCAGCCCGTTACCTCAGGCGAACACCGGGGAGCTGTTTTTT. Translating gives CASSPLPQANTGELFF.

The rearrangement uses TRBV6-2 or TRBV6-3 and TRBJ2-3, with D perhaps assigned TRBD1 or TRBD2 (5 bases each). Germline values: CDR1 MNHEY, CDR2 SVGEGT. Trimming removed 4 bases from V and 2 bases from J, with 22 bases in between. This CDR3 spans 18 amino acids. CDR3 in amino acids: CASSSPMDLGDHTDTQYF. The CDR3 nucleotides are TGTGCCAGCAGTTCCCCAATGGACTTAGGGGACCACACAGATACGCAGTATTTT.

This clone was recorded once. The V gene is TRBV11-3, the J gene TRBJ2-3; 11 bases agree with TRBD2. CDR1 and CDR2 from the germline V gene are SGHNT and YENEEA. The CDR3 is 16 residues long. V lost 5 bases, J lost 4 bases, and 8 bases stayed unmatched. In DNA form, the CDR3 reads TGTGCCAGCAGCCCTATAGCGGGGGGGCGGGCAGATACGCAGTATTTT. It specifies CASSPIAGGRADTQYF.

The chain is built from TRBV18 and TRBJ1-1; 8 nucleotides match TRBD1. The V gene end was trimmed by 3 bases and the J gene end by 8 bases; junction bases not matched to a gene: 11. This CDR3 has 15 residues. Per germline, CDR1 KGHSH and CDR2 LQKENI. The CDR3 loop reads CASSPRGSRTGEAFF. The CDR3 nucleotides read TGTGCCAGCTCACCGAGGGGTTCGAGGACAGGGGAAGCTTTCTTT. The full variable domain, its missing parts supplied by reference TRBV18 and TRBJ1-1, is NAGVMQNPRHLVRRRGQEARLRCSPMKGHSHVYWYRQLPEEGLKFMVYLQKENIIDESGMPKERFSAEFPKEGPSILRIQQVVRGDSAAYFCASSPRGSRTGEAFFGQGTRLTVV.

This clone has just one count. The chain carries TRBV18 and TRBJ1-4; 10 bases are a match to TRBD1. J lost 5 bases, V lost 5 bases, and 5 bases had no gene match. In germline, CDR1 is KGHSH, CDR2 LQKENI. The CDR3 length is 15 residues. CDR3 nucleotide sequence: TGTGCCAGCTCATCAGGGACAGGGGCAAATGAAAAACTGTTTTTT. Protein product: CASSSGTGANEKLFF.

This clone occurred once. The chain recombines TRBV28 with TRBJ2-7, with 8 bases identical to TRBD1. V was pared by 3 bases and J by 4 bases, with 5 bases of the junction left unmatched. CDR3 length: 14 amino acids. CDR1 MDHEN and CDR2 SYDVKM come from the germline V gene. CDR3 loop: CASSFSDRDYEQYF. DNA for the CDR3: TGTGCCAGCAGTTTCTCGGACAGGGATTACGAGCAGTACTTC.

This clone was found once. The CDR3 region is CASSNNWADTQYF. As DNA, the CDR3 is TGTGCCAGCAGCAACAACTGGGCAGATACGCAGTATTTT. V and J are TRBV7-2 and TRBJ2-3, with D unresolved. V gave up 5 bases and J gave up 4 bases, with 10 bases separating them. The CDR3 is 13 amino acids. Germline-derived CDR1 and CDR2 are SGHTA and FQGNSA.

The chain links TRBV11-2 to TRBJ1-2; weak D call: TRBD1 (5 bases). This CDR3 has 15 residues. Germline-derived CDR1 and CDR2 are SGHAT and FQNNGV. The V gene lost 1 base and the J gene lost 6 bases, with 15 bases spanning the gap. CDR3 bases: TGTGCCAGCAGCTTAGTCGCCTCGGGACCGGATGGCTACACCTTC. Its translation is CASSLVASGPDGYTF.

J is TRBJ1-1 and V is TRBV3-1 (or the pseudogene TRBV3-2); 9 bases line up with TRBD1. The CDR3 totals 17 residues. Germline V CDR1 and CDR2: LGHDT, YNNKEL (reference sequence). With 0 bases clipped from V and 5 bases from J, the junction kept 10 bases outside the gene matches. The CDR3 is CASSQDFYDRGGTEAFF. CDR3 nucleotide sequence: TGTGCCAGCAGCCAAGACTTTTATGACAGGGGGGGGACTGAAGCTTTCTTT.

The gene calls are TRBV7-2 and TRBJ1-6; D perhaps matches TRBD1 (6 bases). The CDR3 length is 13 residues. V dropped 5 bases and J dropped 10 bases, with 12 bases sitting between them. Germline values: CDR1 SGHTA, CDR2 FQGNSA. Here the CDR3 reads CASSNRQGSPLHF. The CDR3, as DNA: TGTGCCAGCAGCAATCGGCAGGGGTCACCCCTCCACTTT.

The V call is TRBV6-5, the J call TRBJ2-1, with D unclear. V dropped 10 bases and J dropped 6 bases, with 19 bases sitting between them. The germline CDR1 and CDR2 sequences are MNHEY and SVGAGI. CDR3 length: 14 residues. CDR3 DNA: TGTGCCACGTTCAGGCCGGATACGGGCAATGAGCAGTTCTTC. Translation gives CATFRPDTGNEQFF.

This chain connects TRBV18 to TRBJ1-2, with D possibly being TRBD1 (5 bases). The length of the CDR3 is 15 residues. With 4 bases removed from V and 5 bases from J, the gap between germline ends came to 17 bases. Germline CDR1 reads KGHSH; CDR2 reads LQKENI. Here the CDR3 reads CASSHAELGDYGYTF. The CDR3 DNA sequence: TGTGCCAGCTCACACGCGGAGTTGGGGGATTATGGCTACACCTTC.

This clone has just one count. This sequence joins TRBV4-1 and TRBJ2-7; a weak D match, TRBD1 (5 bases). Looked up from germline, CDR1 is MGHRA and CDR2 is YSYEKL. Trimming removed 0 bases from V and 3 bases from J, with 12 bases in between. The CDR3 consists of 15 residues. In DNA form, the CDR3 reads TGCGCCAGCAGCCAAGATCTGGCAGGGTACTACGAGCAGTACTTC. Protein sequence: CASSQDLAGYYEQYF.

This clone was observed a few times. The chain uses TRBV7-2 and TRBJ1-2; D may be TRBD1 (5 bases). CDR1 is SGHTA, CDR2 FQGNSA, per germline. CDR3 length equals 14 residues. The V and J ends lost 0 bases and 5 bases respectively, with 10 bases between them. The CDR3 loop reads CASSLAQEPYGYTF. The CDR3 DNA sequence: TGTGCCAGCAGCTTAGCACAGGAGCCTTATGGCTACACCTTC.

The chain employs TRBV2 and TRBJ1-2; 10 bases align to TRBD1. The CDR3 totals 15 residues. The germline gives CDR1 SNHLY, CDR2 FYNNEI. Trimming at V came to 3 bases and at J to 0 bases, leaving 1 base not matched to a gene. The CDR3 spells CASSDGTGANYGYTF. CDR3 bases: TGTGCCAGCAGTGATGGGACAGGGGCTAACTATGGCTACACCTTC.